These 28 T cell receptor beta chains were sequenced from one sample in a study of shared clonotypes between healthy human individuals (dated by TCRdb to 2018 to 2021). Libraries were prepared through the immunoSEQ multiplex PCR assay. TCRdb took over this immuneACCESS table, retaining in-frame rearrangements with V and J assigned. Such tables are incomplete; in checked studies, under half of the missing clones stem from an unresolved V gene, and the remainder is unexplained. This sample holds roughly 1,800,000 clones; approximately 95% were observed only once. The top ten constitute roughly 1% of the sample. CD8 naive samples consisted of CD45RO-negative cells that were positively selected for CCR7, yielding a CD45RA+CCR7+ population without TemRA cells. The sequencing input was naive CD8+ T cells sorted from blood. The sample's cell subset or site, from its label and the paper: CD45RA+CCR7+. The receptors were gathered from a man aged 18 to 29 in good health.

This chain uses TRBV7-8 with TRBJ2-3, with D perhaps being TRBD1 or TRBD2 (5 bases each). With 5 bases removed from V and 5 bases from J, the gap between germline ends came to 8 bases. The germline CDR1 and CDR2 sequences are SGHVS and FQNEAQ. The CDR3 length is 12 residues. CDR3 in amino acids: CASSTGLDTQYF. In DNA, the CDR3 is TGTGCCAGCAGCACAGGACTAGATACGCAGTATTTT. The full variable domain, completed using reference TRBV7-8 and TRBJ2-3, is GAGVSQSPRYKVAKRGQDVALRCDPISGHVSLFWYQQALGQGPEFLTYFQNEAQLDKSGLPSDRFFAERPEGSVSTLKIQRTQQEDSAVYLCASSTGLDTQYFGPGTRLTVL.

The V call is TRBV9, the J call TRBJ2-2, with D hard to call. The germline V gene encodes CDR1 SGDLS and CDR2 YYNGEE. Trimming took 2 bases from V and 5 from J, leaving 7 bases between them. The CDR3 covers 13 residues. CDR3 sequence (DNA): TGTGCCAGCAGCGTGGAGTGGACCGGGGAGCTGTTTTTT. Translated: CASSVEWTGELFF.

The chain couples TRBV6-5 to TRBJ1-1; D is perhaps TRBD1 (5 bases). CDR1 is MNHEY, CDR2 SVGAGI, per germline. The V gene lost 0 bases and the J gene lost 8 bases, with 10 bases spanning the gap. The CDR3 is 13 amino acids. The CDR3 here is CASSYSWEGEAFF. The CDR3 DNA is TGTGCCAGCAGTTACTCTTGGGAGGGGGAAGCTTTCTTT.

The chain uses TRBV23-1 and TRBJ2-2; possible D gene TRBD2, 6 bases. TRBV23-1 is an ORF, with its function uncertain. V lost 0 bases and J lost 1, with 18 bases in between. The CDR3 has 19 amino acids. The CDR3 loop reads CASSQSRRAGQGNTGELFF. The DNA for the CDR3 is TGCGCCAGCAGTCAATCGAGGAGGGCCGGACAAGGGAACACCGGGGAGCTGTTTTTT.

This chain links TRBV9 with TRBJ2-1; maybe TRBD2 (6 bases). CDR3 length: 15 residues. Trimming removed 3 bases from V and 8 bases from J, with 18 bases in between. The germline gives CDR1 SGDLS, CDR2 YYNGEE. The CDR3 loop is CASSAMGLPGYEQFF. The CDR3 DNA follows: TGTGCCAGCAGCGCCATGGGACTCCCCGGTTATGAGCAGTTCTTC.

The V call is TRBV4-1, the J call TRBJ2-7; 7 bases fit TRBD1. The J segment lost 1 base and the V segment lost 0 bases, leaving 9 bases of the junction unmatched. Germline CDR1 and CDR2: MGHRA and YSYEKL. This CDR3 contains 17 residues. As DNA, the CDR3 is TGCGCCAGCAGCCAAGATCCCCAGGGGGTGACATCCTACGAGCAGTACTTC. Encoded protein: CASSQDPQGVTSYEQYF.

This chain uses TRBV9 with TRBJ2-7; 14 bases are shared with TRBD2. CDR3 length equals 15 residues. V lost 3 bases, J lost 7 bases, and 6 bases stayed unmatched. Germline V CDR1 and CDR2: SGDLS, YYNGEE. The CDR3 coding sequence is TGTGCCAGCAGCGGGGGACTAGCGGGAGTTAGTGAGCAGTACTTC. This gives the protein CASSGGLAGVSEQYF.

V and J are TRBV5-5 and TRBJ2-5; 7 bases agree with TRBD2. Germline CDR1 SGHKS, CDR2 YYEKEE (reference sequence). V gave up 0 bases and J gave up 2 bases; unmatched junction bases: 7. The CDR3 runs to 16 residues. The CDR3 protein is CASSLGGAGYQETQYF. Here the CDR3 DNA reads TGTGCCAGCAGCTTGGGGGGAGCGGGATATCAAGAGACCCAGTACTTC.

CDR3 sequence reads: CASTHRTGDYGYTF. DNA of the CDR3: TGTGCCAGCACCCACCGGACAGGGGACTATGGCTACACCTTC. V gene TRBV4-2 combines with J gene TRBJ1-2; 9 positions match TRBD1. The CDR3 contains 14 residues. Per the germline V gene, CDR1 is LGHNA and CDR2 is YNFKEQ. Germline trimming cut 7 bases from V and 3 bases from J; bases unmatched to any gene: 6.

The chain couples TRBV6-5 to TRBJ2-1, with D tentatively TRBD1 or TRBD2 (5 bases each). This CDR3 is built from 12 residues. Per the germline V gene, CDR1 is MNHEY and CDR2 is SVGAGI. V was clipped by 2 bases and J by 8 bases, with 7 bases between them. The CDR3 region has the DNA TGTGCCAGCAGTTACGGGGGATATGAGCAGTTCTTC. Its translation: CASSYGGYEQFF.

On this clone itself: Other DNA sequences in the same sample also yield this CDR3. The chain employs TRBV4-2 and TRBJ2-7; tentatively, D is TRBD2 (5 bases). CDR1 and CDR2 from the germline V gene are LGHNA and YNFKEQ. The CDR3 has 13 residues. The germline V and J ends were trimmed by 4 bases and 1 base, with 8 bases remaining between them. CDR3 bases: TGTGCCAGCAGCCCCCGGGGTTCCTACGAGCAGTACTTC. This gives the protein CASSPRGSYEQYF.

CDR3 sequence: CASSPPGTALYGYTF. DNA of the CDR3: TGTGCCAGCAGTCCCCCCGGGACAGCTCTCTATGGCTACACCTTC. The rearrangement joins TRBV28 to TRBJ1-2, with 7 bases lining up with TRBD1. This CDR3 is 15 amino acids long. Germline CDR1 and CDR2: MDHEN and SYDVKM. V lost 5 bases, J lost 4 bases, and 10 bases stayed unmatched.

The rearrangement links TRBV28 to TRBJ2-3; 7 positions agree with TRBD1. CDR1 and CDR2 (germline): MDHEN, SYDVKM. The trim removed 3 bases at V and 0 bases at J, leaving 9 bases unmatched. The CDR3 has 17 residues. The CDR3 DNA sequence: TGTGCCAGCAGTTTTCCAACAGGGGAGACTAGCACAGATACGCAGTATTTT. The encoded protein is CASSFPTGETSTDTQYF.

The chain uses TRBV7-9 and TRBJ1-1; maybe TRBD1 (5 bases). Per germline, CDR1 SEHNR and CDR2 FQNEAQ (reference sequence). V was shortened by 6 bases and J by 1 base, with 18 bases between the two germline ends. This CDR3 contains 16 residues. CDR3 coding DNA: TGTGCCAGCAGTTATTTGGGTCAGGGCGCGAACACTGAAGCTTTCTTT. Translating it yields CASSYLGQGANTEAFF.

A word on this clone: This CDR3 is also generated by other DNA sequences in the sample. CDR3 nucleotide sequence: TGTGCCTGGAGTCCAGGGGCGAATAGCAATCAGCCCCAGCATTTT. Protein: CAWSPGANSNQPQHF. V usage is TRBV30 and J usage is TRBJ1-5; D perhaps matches TRBD1 (6 bases). The V gene lost 2 bases and the J gene lost 0 bases, with 11 bases spanning the gap. The CDR3 length is 15 residues. CDR1 and CDR2 (germline): GTSNPN, SVGIG (reference sequence).

This sequence joins TRBV9 and TRBJ1-2, with D possibly matching TRBD1 (5 bases). V lost 3 bases and J 4 bases, leaving 19 bases between the germline ends. Germline CDR1 SGDLS, CDR2 YYNGEE. This CDR3 has 16 amino acids. The CDR3 region is CASSASAGPTVYGYTF. CDR3 nucleotides: TGTGCCAGCAGCGCGAGCGCGGGGCCTACCGTCTATGGCTACACCTTC.

V is TRBV4-3 and J is TRBJ1-2; no firm D call. Germline CDR1 is LGHNA and CDR2 is YSLEER. V was shortened by 0 bases and J by 2 bases, with 19 bases between the two germline ends. The CDR3 sequence is 18 residues long. CDR3 sequence: CASSQETPLTAVNYGYTF. The CDR3, as DNA: TGCGCCAGCAGCCAAGAGACCCCCTTGACGGCTGTGAACTATGGCTACACCTTC.

The chain recombines TRBV9 with TRBJ2-7, with D tentatively TRBD1 (6 bases). The CDR3 runs to 14 residues. V was trimmed by 0 bases and J by 3 bases, leaving 10 bases between them. CDR1 SGDLS and CDR2 YYNGEE come from the germline V gene. The CDR3 spells CASSVGDKYYEQYF. The CDR3 DNA is TGTGCCAGCAGCGTAGGGGACAAGTACTACGAGCAGTACTTC.

The chain has TRBV27 and TRBJ2-1; TRBD1 matches 12 bases. Germline V gives CDR1 MNHEY, CDR2 SMNVEV (reference sequence). The V segment lost 5 bases and the J segment 8 bases; nucleotides outside the gene matches: 7. The CDR3 consists of 15 residues. The CDR3 is CASSAGTGGWYEQFF. The CDR3 coding sequence is TGTGCCAGCAGTGCCGGGACAGGGGGCTGGTATGAGCAGTTCTTC.

The chain joins TRBV4-1 to TRBJ2-1; D gene uncertain. The length of the CDR3 is 15 residues. Germline CDR1 MGHRA, CDR2 YSYEKL. The V end was cut by 4 bases, the J end by 2 bases, with 12 bases between. CDR3 in amino acids: CASSLHRGTYNEQFF. CDR3 DNA: TGCGCCAGCAGCCTTCACAGAGGAACCTACAATGAGCAGTTCTTC.

This CDR3 is CSAIRANYGYTF. In DNA, the CDR3 is TGCAGCGCAATTAGAGCTAACTATGGCTACACCTTC. The gene calls are TRBV29-1 and TRBJ1-2; D remains ambiguous. The germline V and J ends were trimmed by 7 bases and 0 bases, with 9 bases remaining between them. Per the germline V gene, CDR1 is SQVTM and CDR2 is ANQGSEA. This CDR3 spans 12 amino acids.

The CDR3 reads CASSTEPVNEQFF. DNA for the CDR3: TGTGCCAGCAGCACCGAGCCCGTCAATGAGCAGTTCTTC. The chain employs TRBV5-4 and TRBJ2-1, with D uncertain. V dropped 4 bases and J dropped 6 bases, with 11 bases sitting between them. The CDR3 totals 13 residues. Germline CDR1 SGHNT, CDR2 YYREEE (reference sequence).

V gene TRBV7-6 combines with J gene TRBJ2-2, with TRBD2 as a possible D gene (6 bases). V was trimmed by 5 bases and J by 0 bases, leaving 13 bases between them. The CDR3 sequence is 16 residues long. Germline V CDR1 and CDR2: SGHVS, FNYEAQ. As DNA, the CDR3 is TGTGCCAGCAGCATCCGAGCGGGTTCGAACACCGGGGAGCTGTTTTTT. Its protein is CASSIRAGSNTGELFF.

The chain is built from TRBV6-5 and TRBJ2-2; unclear D gene. The CDR3 spans 14 residues. The germline CDR1 and CDR2 sequences are MNHEY and SVGAGI. The V and J ends lost 6 bases and 2 bases respectively, with 10 bases between them. In DNA, the CDR3 is TGTGCCAGCAGCTACACAGATAACACCGGGGAGCTGTTTTTT. It translates to CASSYTDNTGELFF.

About this clone: This sample also contains other DNA sequences that code for the same CDR3. The rearrangement joins TRBV28 to TRBJ1-1; D remains unclear. Trimming removed 2 bases from V and 1 base from J, with 5 bases in between. This CDR3 comprises 13 residues. Germline loops: CDR1 MDHEN, CDR2 SYDVKM. The CDR3 coding sequence is TGTGCCAGCAGTTTAGAAGGGAACACTGAAGCTTTCTTT. Protein product: CASSLEGNTEAFF. Together with reference TRBV28 and TRBJ1-1, the CDR3 gives the full variable domain: DVKVTQSSRYLVKRTGEKVFLECVQDMDHENMFWYRQDPGLGLRLIYFSYDVKMKEKGDIPEGYSVSREKKERFSLILESASTNQTSMYLCASSLEGNTEAFFGQGTRLTVV.

The V and J genes are TRBV13 and TRBJ2-3; D may correspond to TRBD1 or TRBD2 (5 bases each). This CDR3 has 17 residues. V was pared by 0 bases and J by 3 bases, with 16 bases between. Germline V lookup: CDR1 PRHDT, CDR2 FYEKMQ (reference sequence). CDR3 in DNA: TGTGCCAGCAGCTTAGGGCACTACCAAGGGGAGACAGATACGCAGTATTTT. Translated, it gives CASSLGHYQGETDTQYF.

This clone is a singleton in its sample. This rearrangement joins TRBV2 to TRBJ2-3; no clear D gene. Trimming stripped 6 bases from V and 4 bases from J, with 11 bases between. Germline values: CDR1 SNHLY, CDR2 FYNNEI. There are 13 residues in the CDR3. CDR3 residues: CASRTPWADTQYF. DNA of the CDR3: TGTGCCAGCAGGACGCCTTGGGCAGATACGCAGTATTTT.

The genes are TRBV6-5 and TRBJ1-5; D gene ambiguous. Trimming shortened V by 4 bases and J by 7 bases, and 14 bases separated the two germline ends. Looked up from germline, CDR1 is MNHEY and CDR2 is SVGAGI. The length of the CDR3 is 14 residues. CDR3 loop: CASSSFGGKQPQHF. The CDR3 DNA is TGTGCCAGCAGTTCTTTCGGTGGAAAACAGCCCCAGCATTTT.